This T cell receptor (beta chain) comes out of a study of CD8+ T cells in alopecia areata. Whole-study findings and limits: Mice gave a clearer picture of TCR sharing than patients did, possibly for HLA-related reasons.

Lesional scalp punch biopsies and peripheral blood were collected from alopecia areata patients. As for this clone: Its antigen is not known.

Reverse transcribed after extraction, RNA yielded cDNA as the sequencing template. TCRdb's table, derived via immunoSEQ multiplex PCR, lists solely in-frame clones and lacks some. Altogether 65,000 to 90,000 clones are present, roughly half being singletons, with the ten largest covering around 5.7%. V gave up 9 bases and J gave up 0 bases, with 9 bases separating them. The CDR3 runs 14 residues. The V gene's germline CDR1 is ENHRY and CDR2 SYGVKD. What was sequenced was NKG2D-high CD8+ T cells sorted from blood. The receptor comes from a human donor with alopecia areata. The chain employs TRBV10-3 and TRBJ2-6; possible D gene TRBD1, 6 bases. For the CDR3, the DNA is TGTGCCATTGAGGACAGCTCTGGGGCCAACGTCCTGACTTTC. Its protein is CAIEDSSGANVLTF.